This T cell receptor beta chain originates from a study of blood T cell repertoires in COVID-19. Study-level background: Samples came from the United States, Italy and Spain, spanning acute and convalescent COVID-19. In each case, the material was cDNA or gDNA derived from T cells, B-cell-depleted T cells, or PBMCs.

Under the authors' procedure: Estimation of nucleated cell counts was performed using reference gene primer amplification. Using immunoSEQ multiplex PCR, the repertoire was profiled, and TCRdb retains in-frame clones only, with some absent. Clone size and V and J calls were adopted from that table, with D and trimming inferred from the DNA. The table has some 380,000 clones, more than 75% seen once. The germline V gene has CDR1 SGHAT and CDR2 FQNNGV. This CDR3 spans 17 amino acids. The V and J ends lost 7 bases and 8 bases respectively, with 27 bases between them. This sequence originates from a human donor with acute or convalescent COVID-19. The donor label of this sample is uncertain. This rearrangement joins TRBV11-2 to TRBJ2-1, with a possible D match to TRBD2 (5 bases). The sample was peripheral blood. In DNA, the CDR3 is TGTGCCAGCACCCTATCCAGGAATCGGGGATTGGTCGATGAGCAGTTCTTC. It yields the protein CASTLSRNRGLVDEQFF. Supplemented by reference TRBV11-2 and TRBJ2-1, the full variable domain reads EAGVAQSPRYKIIEKRQSVAFWCNPISGHATLYWYQQILGQGPKLLIQFQNNGVVDDSQLPKDRFSAERLKGVDSTLKIQPAKLEDSAVYLCASTLSRNRGLVDEQFFGPGTRLTVL.